The subject of this entry is one T cell receptor beta chain. Its cognate antigen has yet to be identified. No much larger clone is present one base from it, and per-base qualities are unavailable. This entry belongs to a study of blood T cell repertoires in COVID-19 (dated by TCRdb to the early 2020s). With regard to the full study: Samples covering the acute and convalescent phases of COVID-19 were provided by collaborators in the United States, Italy and Spain. The samples were drawn from the first 160 participants of the ongoing ImmuneRACE study and from 1,254 subjects provided by 6 global collaborators. A de-identified subject ID, COVID-19 status, age in years and sex were almost always included in the sample metadata. The prospective study material was composed of cDNA or gDNA derived from T cells, B-cell-depleted T cells, or PBMCs. The repertoires were released in a freely available public database meant as a resource for research on the immune response to SARS-CoV-2. Subjects who had been exposed to COVID-19, were actively infected with it, or had recovered from it provided the deeply sampled blood TCRbeta repertoires that made up the dataset. Where available, HLA class I and class II types were obtained from metadata supplied by the sample provider rather than from assay-based typing. The investigation overall reported the following: The amount of clinical and demographic metadata varied by source and participant and was provided uncurated.

Collaborating institutions collected whole blood in K2EDTA tubes following their own protocols. For TCRbeta analysis, collaborators shipped samples as frozen whole blood, isolated PBMCs, or DNA extracted from either of those sample types. TCRbeta CDR3 regions were amplified from genomic DNA by means of the immunoSEQ Assay, a bias-controlled multiplex PCR. Processing in the source paper ran as follows. The number of nucleated cells in each sample was estimated by amplification of reference gene primers within the assay. Sequence reads were collapsed and filtered to measure the absolute abundance of every unique TCRbeta CDR3 rearrangement. For each sample, productive Simpson clonality was calculated as the square root of Simpson's diversity index across productive rearrangements. TCRdb carries this immuneACCESS record with in-frame sequences only. Its versions omit some clonotypes, under half of them owing to an unresolved V gene in the studies checked, with the rest unexplained. That table gives V, J and clone size, and the DNA gave D and trimming. Within this sample are 90,000 to 150,000 clones, with approximately 83% of them counted one time only. The ten largest make up around 9.9% of the sample.

Between the V and J ends, shortened by 6 bases and 7 bases respectively, the junction contains 18 bases. Including cysteine and phenylalanine, the CDR3 has 14 amino acids. The kept DNA is CDR3 alone, 42 bases in frame from the first base. CDR1 and CDR2 are drawn from the germline V gene: MDHEN, SYDVKM. The chain is made from TRBV28 and TRBJ1-1; the D gene is perhaps TRBD1, from 6 matching bases. The clonotype was recovered from an elderly man with acute or convalescent COVID-19. Source material: peripheral blood. At the DNA level, the sequence is TGTGCCAGCAGCTGGGGGCGGGGGCATCATGAAGCTTTCTTT. It codes for CASSWGRGHHEAFF.